This T cell receptor beta chain comes out of a study of cytomegalovirus exposure and HLA in healthy donors. Background on the study: Unique TCR beta sequences numbering about 100 million came from around 180 million T cells in an earlier analysis. General study points: Previously analyzed data showed that most TCR beta V segments were productive at a frequency of about 87% or about 30%. Apparent HLA restriction characterized most CMV-associated TCR beta chains in a later analysis.

Worth noting for this clone: As yet, its antigen is unknown.

PCR amplification relied on 60 Vbeta primers (plus 13 Jbeta primers). This table comes from immunoSEQ multiplex PCR, and its TCRdb copy is limited to in-frame clones, with some not included. The sample lists 130,000 or so clones, 50% to 75% seen once, with 2.4% in the top ten. Participants comprised healthy donors of bone marrow. Looked up from germline, CDR1 is GTSNPN and CDR2 is SVGIG (reference sequence). The J segment lost 7 bases and the V segment lost 1 base, leaving 7 bases of the junction unmatched. The CDR3 loop spans 14 amino acids. The sample comprised PBMCs. The source is a woman in her thirties or forties in good health and CMV-seronegative. The genes are TRBV30 and TRBJ2-3, with 8 bases that match TRBD2. The CDR3 nucleotides read TGTGCCTGGAGTGGAGGCGGGGGGTTATATACGCAGTATTTT. Residues: CAWSGGGGLYTQYF.